This TCR beta chain was captured by sequencing in a study of blood T cell repertoires in COVID-19. The wider study: Acute and convalescent COVID-19 samples came from the United States, Italy and Spain. Sample material is recorded as cDNA or gDNA derived from T cells, B-cell-depleted T cells, or PBMCs.

Germline CDR1 is SGHDT and CDR2 is YYEEEE. Trimming removed 4 bases at V and 5 bases at J, with 7 bases between. This CDR3 is 12 amino acids long. Followed longitudinally, the Seattle patients had been enrolled during active infection. Original analysis: For nucleated cells, counts were estimated from reference gene primer amplification. TCRdb's copy holds only in-frame clones and misses some; the assay was immunoSEQ multiplex PCR. The V and J calls and clone size come from that table; D and trimming were worked out from the DNA. The sample lists roughly 68,000 clones; roughly nine tenths were seen once.

J is TRBJ1-5 and V is TRBV5-6; unclear D gene. The sample was peripheral blood. The sequence came from a man aged 35-49 years with COVID-19, enrolled during active disease. This CDR3 reads CASSRGDQPQHF. CDR3 sequence (DNA): TGTGCCAGCAGCCGCGGGGATCAGCCCCAGCATTTT.